The next 6 T cell receptor beta chains were all read from a single sample in a study of cytomegalovirus exposure and HLA in healthy donors. The study ran its PCR with 60 Vbeta and 13 Jbeta primers. Clones were read by immunoSEQ multiplex PCR, and TCRdb kept only the in-frame ones, dropping some. The sample includes about 120,000 clones, about 80% of them seen just once. The sequenced sample was PBMCs. These TCRs come from a man aged 55 to 70 in good health and CMV-seropositive.

V is TRBV2 and J is TRBJ1-4, with D perhaps TRBD1 (5 bases). This CDR3 region has 14 residues. V lost 1 base and J 8 bases, leaving 11 bases between the germline ends. Germline assignment: CDR1 SNHLY and CDR2 FYNNEI. The CDR3 loop is CASSEEEGREKLFF. The CDR3, as DNA: TGTGCCAGCAGTGAAGAGGAGGGACGGGAAAAACTGTTTTTT.

The chain employs TRBV9 and TRBJ1-1, with D unclear. With 3 bases removed from V and 5 bases from J, the gap between germline ends came to 11 bases. The CDR3 runs to 13 residues. Per the germline V gene, CDR1 is SGDLS and CDR2 is YYNGEE. CDR3 loop: CASSASGVTEAFF. Here the CDR3 DNA reads TGTGCCAGCAGCGCCAGCGGGGTAACTGAAGCTTTCTTT.

This clone was observed a handful of times. This chain connects TRBV6-1 to TRBJ1-1; 10 bases agree with TRBD1. The trim removed 9 bases at V and 5 bases at J, leaving 9 bases unmatched. Germline lookup yields CDR1 MNHNS and CDR2 SASEGT. This CDR3 spans 14 amino acids. The CDR3 DNA follows: TGTGCCAGTAGACAGGGGGCGCGGAGAACTGAAGCTTTCTTT. Amino acids: CASRQGARRTEAFF.

The chain joins TRBV7-3 to TRBJ1-4; TRBD1 agrees at 8 bases. The trim removed 6 bases at V and 0 bases at J, leaving 6 bases unmatched. CDR3 size: 16 residues. CDR1 is SGHTA and CDR2 is FQGTGA in the germline V gene. CDR3 coding DNA: TGTGCCAGCAGTCCCGGACAGGGCACAACTAATGAAAAACTGTTTTTT. It specifies CASSPGQGTTNEKLFF.

Remarks on this clone: Different DNA sequences within this sample yield the same CDR3. V gene TRBV9 combines with J gene TRBJ2-1, with D possibly TRBD2 on 6 matching bases. The CDR3 totals 15 residues. Germline assignment: CDR1 SGDLS and CDR2 YYNGEE. V was clipped by 2 bases and J by 0 bases, with 9 bases between them. Written as DNA, the CDR3 is TGTGCCAGCAGCGTTAGCGGCAGCTCCTACAATGAGCAGTTCTTC. Translation: CASSVSGSSYNEQFF.

The chain recombines TRBV7-2 with TRBJ2-1; a weak D match, TRBD1 (6 bases). Trimming took 0 bases from V and 5 from J, leaving 14 bases between them. The CDR3 is 16 residues long. Looked up from germline, CDR1 is SGHTA and CDR2 is FQGNSA. This CDR3 is CASSLAWGLNDNEQFF. CDR3 coding DNA: TGTGCCAGCAGCTTAGCTTGGGGGCTCAACGACAATGAGCAGTTCTTC.